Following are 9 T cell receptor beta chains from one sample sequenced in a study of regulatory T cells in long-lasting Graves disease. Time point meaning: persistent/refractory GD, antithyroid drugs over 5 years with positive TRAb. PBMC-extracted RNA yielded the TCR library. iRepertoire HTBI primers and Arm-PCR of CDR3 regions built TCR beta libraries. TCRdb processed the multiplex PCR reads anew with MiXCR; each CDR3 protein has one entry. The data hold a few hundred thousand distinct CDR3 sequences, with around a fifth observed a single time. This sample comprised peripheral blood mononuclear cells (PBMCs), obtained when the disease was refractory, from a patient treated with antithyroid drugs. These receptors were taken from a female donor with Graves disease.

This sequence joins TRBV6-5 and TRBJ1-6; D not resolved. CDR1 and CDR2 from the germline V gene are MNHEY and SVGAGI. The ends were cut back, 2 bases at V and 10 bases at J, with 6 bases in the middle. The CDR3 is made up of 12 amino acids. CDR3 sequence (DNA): TGTGCCAGCAGTTACCCCTCCTCACCCCTCCACTTT. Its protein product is CASSYPSSPLHF.

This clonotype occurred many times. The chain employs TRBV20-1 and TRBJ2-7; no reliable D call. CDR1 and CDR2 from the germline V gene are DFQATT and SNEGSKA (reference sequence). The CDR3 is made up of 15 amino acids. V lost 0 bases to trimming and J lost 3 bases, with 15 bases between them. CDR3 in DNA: TGCAGTGCTAGAGATTTTCGACCAACCGACTACGAGCAGTACTTC. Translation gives CSARDFRPTDYEQYF.

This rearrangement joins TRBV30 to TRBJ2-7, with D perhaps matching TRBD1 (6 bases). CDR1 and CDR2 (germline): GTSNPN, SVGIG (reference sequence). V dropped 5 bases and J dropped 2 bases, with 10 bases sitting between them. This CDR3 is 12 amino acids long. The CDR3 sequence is CAWGQSTYEQYF. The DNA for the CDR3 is TGTGCCTGGGGACAGTCAACCTACGAGCAGTACTTC.

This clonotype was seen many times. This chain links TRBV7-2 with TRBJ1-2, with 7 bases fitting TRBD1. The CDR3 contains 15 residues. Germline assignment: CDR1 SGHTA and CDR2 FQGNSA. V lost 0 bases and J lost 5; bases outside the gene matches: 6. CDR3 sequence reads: CASSLAQTGPYGYTF. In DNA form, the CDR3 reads TGTGCCAGCAGCTTAGCGCAGACAGGGCCTTATGGCTACACCTTC.

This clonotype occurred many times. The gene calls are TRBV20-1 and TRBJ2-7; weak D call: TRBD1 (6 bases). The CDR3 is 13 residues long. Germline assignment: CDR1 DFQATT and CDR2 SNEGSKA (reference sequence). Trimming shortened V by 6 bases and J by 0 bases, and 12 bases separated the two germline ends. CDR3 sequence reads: CSAETGHSYEQYF. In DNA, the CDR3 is TGCAGTGCCGAGACAGGACACTCCTACGAGCAGTACTTC.

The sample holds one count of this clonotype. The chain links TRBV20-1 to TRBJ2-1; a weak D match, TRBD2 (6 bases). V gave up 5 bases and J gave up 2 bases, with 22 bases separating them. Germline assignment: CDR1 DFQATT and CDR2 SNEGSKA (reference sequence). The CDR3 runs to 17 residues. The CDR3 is CSAGGIMLGSPYNEQFF. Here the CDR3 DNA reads TGCAGTGCTGGGGGTATAATGCTCGGGAGCCCCTACAATGAGCAGTTCTTC.

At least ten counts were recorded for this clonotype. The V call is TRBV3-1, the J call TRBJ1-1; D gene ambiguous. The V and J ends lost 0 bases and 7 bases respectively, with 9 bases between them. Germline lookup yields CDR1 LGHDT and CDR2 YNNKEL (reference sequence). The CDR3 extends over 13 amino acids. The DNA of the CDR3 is TGTGCCAGCAGCCAAGAAGGAGGGCTTGAAGCTTTCTTT. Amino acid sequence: CASSQEGGLEAFF.

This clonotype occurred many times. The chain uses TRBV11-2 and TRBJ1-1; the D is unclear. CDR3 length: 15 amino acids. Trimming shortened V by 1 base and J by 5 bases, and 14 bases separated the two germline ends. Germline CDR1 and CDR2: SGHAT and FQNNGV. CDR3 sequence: CASSLGPGIRTEAFF. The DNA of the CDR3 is TGTGCCAGCAGCTTAGGGCCGGGGATCCGAACTGAAGCTTTCTTT.

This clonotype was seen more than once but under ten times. The CDR3 region is CATSTDFSLYGYTF. CDR3 DNA sequence: TGTGCCACCAGCACCGATTTTTCCCTCTATGGCTACACCTTC. J is TRBJ1-2 and V is TRBV15, with D unresolved. The V and J ends lost 4 bases and 4 bases respectively, with 13 bases between them. There are 14 residues in the CDR3. Germline CDR1 and CDR2: LNHNV and YYDKDF (reference sequence).